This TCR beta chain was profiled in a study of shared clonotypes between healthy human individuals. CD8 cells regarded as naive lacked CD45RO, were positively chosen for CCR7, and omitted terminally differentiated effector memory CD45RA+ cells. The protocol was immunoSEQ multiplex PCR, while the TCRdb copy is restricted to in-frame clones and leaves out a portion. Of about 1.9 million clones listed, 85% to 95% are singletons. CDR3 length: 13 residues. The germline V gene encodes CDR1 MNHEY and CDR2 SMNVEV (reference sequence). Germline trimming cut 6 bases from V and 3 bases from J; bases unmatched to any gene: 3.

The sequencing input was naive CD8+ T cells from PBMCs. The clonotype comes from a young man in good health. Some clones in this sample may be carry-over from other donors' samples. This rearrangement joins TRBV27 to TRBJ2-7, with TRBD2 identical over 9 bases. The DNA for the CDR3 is TGTGCCAGCAGGACGACTAGCGGCTACGAGCAGTACTTC. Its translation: CASRTTSGYEQYF.